This T cell receptor (beta chain) was found in a study of cytomegalovirus exposure and HLA in healthy donors. As for this clone: What it binds is unknown.

Findings and limits, study-wide: In a later analysis, approximately 18,000 TCR beta sequences were associated with HLA alleles at 0.05 false discovery rate. Later work showed greater clonal expansion in HLA-associated TCR beta chains than in equally common others.

The study ran its PCR with 60 Vbeta and 13 Jbeta primers. In the study's own analysis: In a later analysis, around 87 million unique TCR beta chains included roughly 11 million shared by two or more donors. Data came from immunoSEQ multiplex PCR; TCRdb stores just in-frame clones and leaves some out. V and J calls and clone size follow that table, whereas D and trimming were derived from the DNA. Seen in this sample are more than 45,000 clones; the ten most common clones hold roughly 4%. The receptor comes from a male donor in good health and CMV-seronegative. Sequencing input: PBMCs.

The CDR3 sequence: CASSWNRGSYEQYF. The CDR3 DNA is TGTGCCAGCAGCTGGAACAGGGGATCCTACGAGCAGTACTTC. This rearrangement joins TRBV5-8 to TRBJ2-7, with 7 bases fitting TRBD1. CDR3 length equals 14 residues. Trimming cost V 3 bases and J 1 base; bases outside gene matches: 4. Per the germline V gene, CDR1 is SGHTS and CDR2 is YDEGEE.